The 5 T cell receptor beta chains below were found in one sample sequenced in a study of blood T cell repertoires in COVID-19. Produced via immunoSEQ multiplex PCR; TCRdb's table is partial and in-frame only. The sample carries around 58,000 clones, over 80% recorded once. Specimen: peripheral blood. Receptors originate from a woman aged 60 to 75 with active or convalescent COVID-19.

V gene TRBV7-6 combines with J gene TRBJ1-1, with 8 bases aligning to TRBD1. The CDR3 sequence is 15 residues long. Germline V gene lookup returns CDR1 SGHVS and CDR2 FNYEAQ. Unmatched junction bases numbered 5, after V lost 5 bases and J lost 0 bases. The DNA of the CDR3 is TGTGCCAGCAGCCTTGGACAGGGATTGAACACTGAAGCTTTCTTT. Translated: CASSLGQGLNTEAFF.

The gene calls are TRBV6-1 and TRBJ2-1, with 9 nucleotides matching TRBD2. The V gene end was trimmed by 1 base and the J gene end by 4 bases; junction bases not matched to a gene: 2. Looked up from germline, CDR1 is MNHNS and CDR2 is SASEGT. This CDR3 spans 15 amino acids. CDR3 region: CASSEGLAAYNEQFF. CDR3 nucleotide sequence: TGTGCCAGCAGTGAAGGACTAGCGGCTTACAATGAGCAGTTCTTC.

The V gene is TRBV4-2, the J gene TRBJ2-1; 7 nucleotides align to TRBD2. CDR3 length equals 17 residues. After removal of 0 bases from V and 3 bases from J, the junction contained 8 bases not matched to a gene. Germline CDR1 LGHNA, CDR2 YNFKEQ. CDR3 in DNA: TGTGCCAGCAGCCAAGATATCGCGGGAGTGGTCTACAATGAGCAGTTCTTC. Translated, it gives CASSQDIAGVVYNEQFF.

This chain's CDR3 is CASSSTPSGNGYTF. The CDR3 DNA sequence: TGTGCCAGCAGCTCCACCCCCTCCGGGAATGGCTACACCTTC. The chain employs TRBV9 and TRBJ1-2; D is ambiguous. The CDR3 has 14 residues. The V and J ends lost 4 bases and 6 bases respectively, with 16 bases between them. CDR1 is SGDLS, CDR2 YYNGEE, per germline. Based on the CDR3 plus reference TRBV9 and TRBJ1-2, the full variable domain is DSGVTQTPKHLITATGQRVTLRCSPRSGDLSVYWYQQSLDQGLQFLIQYYNGEERAKGNILERFSAQQFPDLHSELNLSSLELGDSALYFCASSSTPSGNGYTFGSGTRLTVV.

The rearrangement joins TRBV3-1 (or the pseudogene TRBV3-2) to TRBJ1-4, with TRBD1 as a possible D gene (6 bases). Germline V gives CDR1 LGHDT, CDR2 YNNKEL (reference sequence). This CDR3 spans 16 amino acids. V was pared by 1 base and J by 7 bases, with 16 bases between. The CDR3 loop is CASSQGPGGLIEKLFF. DNA for the CDR3: TGTGCCAGCAGCCAAGGCCCCGGGGGGCTTATTGAAAAACTGTTTTTT.